This entry concerns a single TCR beta chain. The CDR3 covers 16 residues. V dropped 1 base and J dropped 1 base, with 14 bases sitting between them. In germline, CDR1 is SGHTA, CDR2 FQGNSA. This sample was taken from a study of control samples from healthy donors and cancer patients. TCRdb's table, derived via immunoSEQ multiplex PCR, lists solely in-frame clones and lacks some. In all, the sample yields approximately 190,000 clones. The V gene is TRBV7-2, the J gene TRBJ2-7; D uncertain. Sequenced input: blood. This TCR was recovered from a woman in her 30s in good health. CDR3 protein: CASSLGDIGPSYEQYF. The CDR3 bases are TGTGCCAGCAGCTTAGGGGATATTGGCCCATCCTACGAGCAGTACTTC.